A selection of T cell receptor beta chains follows, all from one sample in a study of cytomegalovirus exposure and HLA in healthy donors. Profiled with immunoSEQ multiplex PCR; TCRdb holds only in-frame clones, not every one. The sample shows approximately 190,000 clones, 84% of them seen only once. Sequencing was done on a sample of PBMCs. Every receptor here comes from a boy under 18 in good health and CMV-seronegative. Both conserved end residues are part of each CDR3. D genes are given only for firm matches. Clone size is stated in some rows and not others, as once, few, many or a class when expanded.

size: -; J: TRBJ1-2; D: TRBD1; V: TRBV9; CDR3: CASSRGQGLTGYTF; DNA: TGTGCCAGCAGCCGGGGACAGGGCCTTACCGGCTACACCTTC
size: once; J: TRBJ2-1; D: TRBD2; V: TRBV9; CDR3: CASLRGTGGPGNEQFF; DNA: TGTGCCAGCCTCCGCGGGACGGGAGGGCCCGGGAATGAGCAGTTCTTC
size: -; J: TRBJ1-2; D: -; V: TRBV28; CDR3: CASSLGQSLIYTF; DNA: TGTGCCAGCAGTTTAGGGCAGTCGCTTATCTACACCTTC
size: once; J: TRBJ2-7; D: -; V: TRBV5-1; CDR3: CASSLGPTYEQYF; DNA: TGCGCCAGCAGCCTGGGCCCTACCTACGAGCAGTACTTC
size: -; J: TRBJ2-1; D: TRBD1; V: TRBV29-1; CDR3: CSASPRSGTADEQFF; DNA: TGCAGCGCCTCCCCCCGGAGTGGGACAGCCGATGAGCAGTTCTTC
size: -; J: TRBJ1-4; D: TRBD1; V: TRBV7-8; CDR3: CASSFRTGKEKLFF; DNA: TGTGCCAGCAGCTTTAGGACAGGGAAGGAAAAACTGTTTTTT
size: once; J: TRBJ2-5; D: -; V: TRBV5-1; CDR3: CASSLAYGDLETQYF; DNA: TGCGCCAGCAGCTTGGCCTACGGGGACTTAGAGACCCAGTACTTC
size: -; J: TRBJ2-1; D: -; V: TRBV7-2; CDR3: CASSLLGRVVGDEQFF; DNA: TGTGCCAGCAGCTTACTCGGCAGGGTAGTCGGCGATGAGCAGTTCTTC
size: few; J: TRBJ1-1; D: -; V: TRBV6-1; CDR3: CASSADEGTEAFF; DNA: TGTGCCAGCAGTGCGGATGAGGGCACTGAAGCTTTCTTT
size: few; J: TRBJ1-2; D: -; V: TRBV6-1; CDR3: CATKGVGYTF; DNA: TGTGCCACAAAGGGGGTGGGCTACACCTTC
size: -; J: TRBJ2-5; D: -; V: TRBV4-1; CDR3: CASSQGGTPGSYQETQYF; DNA: TGCGCCAGCAGCCAGGGAGGGACACCCGGATCGTACCAAGAGACCCAGTACTTC
size: few; J: TRBJ2-7; D: TRBD2; V: TRBV7-3; CDR3: CASSNFLAGAYEQYF; DNA: TGTGCCAGCAGTAACTTCCTAGCGGGCGCCTACGAGCAGTACTTC
size: -; J: TRBJ1-2; D: -; V: TRBV29-1; CDR3: CSVDRGSNPFYGYTF; DNA: TGCAGCGTTGATCGCGGATCCAACCCATTCTATGGCTACACCTTC
size: -; J: TRBJ2-7; D: TRBD1; V: TRBV5-1; CDR3: CASSFGTGDYEQYF; DNA: TGCGCCAGCAGCTTCGGGACAGGGGACTACGAGCAGTACTTC
size: -; J: TRBJ1-4; D: TRBD1; V: TRBV27; CDR3: CASSLGQGHNEKLFF; DNA: TGTGCCAGCAGTTTGGGACAGGGCCATAATGAAAAACTGTTTTTT
size: -; J: TRBJ1-1; D: -; V: TRBV7-9; CDR3: CASSSKDRLGTEAFF; DNA: TGTGCCAGCAGCTCGAAGGACAGACTTGGCACTGAAGCTTTCTTT
size: few; J: TRBJ1-6; D: TRBD1; V: TRBV5-1; CDR3: CASSLGTGGGTDSPLHF; DNA: TGCGCCAGCAGCTTGGGAACAGGGGGCGGTACTGATTCACCCCTCCACTTT
size: -; J: TRBJ2-7; D: -; V: TRBV7-6; CDR3: CASSSDGGASYEQYF; DNA: TGTGCCAGCAGCTCCGACGGGGGAGCGTCCTACGAGCAGTACTTC
size: -; J: TRBJ1-1; D: -; V: TRBV11-1; CDR3: CASSLDPSSGTEAFF; DNA: TGTGCCAGCAGCTTAGACCCGTCCAGTGGCACTGAAGCTTTCTTT
size: -; J: TRBJ2-7; D: TRBD1; V: TRBV5-6; CDR3: CASSFTGDEQYF; DNA: TGTGCCAGCAGCTTTACAGGGGACGAGCAGTACTTC
size: -; J: TRBJ1-6; D: -; V: TRBV6-4; CDR3: CASSEGFEGSPLHF; DNA: TGTGCCAGCAGTGAAGGCTTCGAGGGTTCACCCCTCCACTTT
size: -; J: TRBJ1-2; D: -; V: TRBV30; CDR3: CAWTGQNYGYTF; DNA: TGTGCCTGGACAGGACAGAACTATGGCTACACCTTC
size: -; J: TRBJ1-2; D: TRBD1; V: TRBV6-1; CDR3: CASTTRGQADGYTF; DNA: TGTGCCAGCACTACAAGGGGGCAGGCGGATGGCTACACCTTC
size: few; J: TRBJ1-2; D: TRBD1; V: TRBV2; CDR3: CASSRDSYGYTF; DNA: TGTGCCAGCAGCCGGGACAGCTATGGCTACACCTTC
size: -; J: TRBJ2-7; D: -; V: TRBV28; CDR3: CASSLFPGEQYF; DNA: TGTGCCAGCAGCCTCTTTCCGGGCGAGCAGTACTTC
size: -; J: TRBJ1-6; D: TRBD1; V: TRBV5-1; CDR3: CASSPTGNNSPLHF; DNA: TGCGCCAGCAGCCCGACAGGGAATAATTCACCCCTCCACTTT
size: -; J: TRBJ2-6; D: TRBD1; V: TRBV5-1; CDR3: CASSSSRDSFSGANVLTF; DNA: TGCGCCAGCAGCTCATCCCGGGACAGCTTCTCTGGGGCCAACGTCCTGACTTTC
size: -; J: TRBJ2-4; D: TRBD2; V: TRBV6-1; CDR3: CASSEGITSGRELAKNIQYF; DNA: TGTGCCAGCAGTGAAGGGATAACTAGCGGGAGGGAGTTAGCCAAAAACATTCAGTACTTC
size: -; J: TRBJ2-3; D: TRBD1; V: TRBV10-3; CDR3: CAIMPGQGLSDTQYF; DNA: TGTGCCATCATGCCAGGACAGGGACTCTCAGATACGCAGTATTTT
size: -; J: TRBJ1-2; D: TRBD1; V: TRBV30; CDR3: CAWRIGGPLYGYTF; DNA: TGTGCCTGGAGGATAGGGGGCCCCCTCTATGGCTACACCTTC
size: -; J: TRBJ2-7; D: TRBD2; V: TRBV7-2; CDR3: CASSLSSGGLLSYEQYF; DNA: TGTGCCAGCAGCTTATCTAGCGGGGGCCTCCTCTCCTACGAGCAGTACTTC
size: -; J: TRBJ1-2; D: -; V: TRBV11-3; CDR3: CASSSGDTYGYTF; DNA: TGTGCCAGCAGCTCGGGAGACACCTATGGCTACACCTTC
size: once; J: TRBJ1-4; D: -; V: TRBV4-2; CDR3: CASSQVLEQRGEKLFF; DNA: TGTGCCAGCAGCCAAGTCTTGGAACAACGGGGGGAAAAACTGTTTTTT
size: -; J: TRBJ1-1; D: -; V: TRBV7-2; CDR3: CASRKDRNTEAFF; DNA: TGTGCCAGCAGGAAGGACAGGAACACTGAAGCTTTCTTT
size: -; J: TRBJ2-1; D: -; V: TRBV7-2; CDR3: CASSLVPSEHYNEQFF; DNA: TGTGCCAGCAGCTTAGTTCCAAGCGAGCATTACAATGAGCAGTTCTTC
size: -; J: TRBJ1-1; D: -; V: TRBV7-8; CDR3: CASSLGRLGRNPEAFF; DNA: TGTGCCAGCAGCTTAGGCCGGCTGGGGAGGAACCCTGAAGCTTTCTTT
size: once; J: TRBJ1-1; D: -; V: TRBV11-3; CDR3: CASSLEDGEAFF; DNA: TGTGCCAGCAGCTTGGAGGACGGCGAAGCTTTCTTT
size: -; J: TRBJ2-2; D: -; V: TRBV7-9; CDR3: CASSQGAGELFF; DNA: TGTGCCAGCAGCCAGGGCGCCGGGGAGCTGTTTTTT
size: -; J: TRBJ2-2; D: -; V: TRBV4-2; CDR3: CASSQETGGGGELFF; DNA: TGTGCCAGCAGCCAAGAAACGGGTGGTGGCGGGGAGCTGTTTTTT
size: -; J: TRBJ2-1; D: -; V: TRBV5-1; CDR3: CASSREGVRSYNEQFF; DNA: TGCGCCAGCAGCAGAGAGGGGGTCCGCTCCTACAATGAGCAGTTCTTC
size: -; J: TRBJ2-3; D: TRBD2; V: TRBV4-1; CDR3: CASSQRLAGADTQYF; DNA: TGCGCCAGCAGCCAAAGACTAGCGGGAGCGGATACGCAGTATTTT